The next 12 T cell receptor beta chains were all read from a single sample in a study of CD8+CD57+ T cells in acquired aplastic anemia. Investigators profiled TCR beta VDJ and CDR3 from genomic DNA template. Using its own MiXCR run on the reads, TCRdb lists one record per CDR3 protein. The sample lists roughly 180,000 distinct CDR3 sequences; nearly 50% were seen once. Sequencing involved patients with CD8+CD57+ cell expansion previously shown by flow cytometry. The specimen sequenced was sorted CD4+, CD8+, or CD8+CD57+ T cells (not recorded which) from PBMCs. All receptors derive from a human donor with aplastic anemia.

This CDR3 is CASRPGVPGELFF. The DNA of the CDR3 is TGTGCCAGCAGGCCGGGGGTGCCCGGGGAGCTGTTTTTT. The chain carries TRBV7-9 and TRBJ2-2; D might be TRBD2 (6 bases). V dropped 6 bases and J dropped 6 bases, with 11 bases sitting between them. Per the germline V gene, CDR1 is SEHNR and CDR2 is FQNEAQ (reference sequence). The CDR3 has 13 amino acids. Using reference TRBV7-9 and TRBJ2-2 for the parts outside the CDR3, the full variable domain is DTGVSQNPRHKITKRGQNVTFRCDPISEHNRLYWYRQTLGQGPEFLTYFQNEAQLEKSRLLSDRFSAERPKGSFSTLEIQRTEQGDSAMYLCASRPGVPGELFFGEGSRLTVL.

This clonotype came up many times. V and J are TRBV2 and TRBJ2-2; D is undetermined. V lost 4 bases, J lost 2 bases, and 8 bases lay in between. There are 14 residues in the CDR3. Germline assignment: CDR1 SNHLY and CDR2 FYNNEI. CDR3 region: CASSVQINTGELFF. The CDR3 DNA reads as TGTGCCAGCAGTGTTCAGATTAACACCGGGGAGCTGTTTTTT. Full variable domain (missing parts from reference TRBV2 and TRBJ2-2): EPEVTQTPSHQVTQMGQEVILRCVPISNHLYFYWYRQILGQKVEFLVSFYNNEISEKSEIFDDQFSVERPDGSNFTLKIRSTKLEDSAMYFCASSVQINTGELFFGEGSRLTVL.

The chain recombines TRBV10-1 with TRBJ2-5; TRBD1 is a possible D gene (5 bases). This CDR3 is 16 amino acids long. Germline V CDR1 and CDR2: WNHNN, SYGVQD (reference sequence). The V and J ends lost 6 bases and 2 bases respectively, with 19 bases between them. The CDR3 sequence is CASSPSWGGDQETQYF. In nucleotides, the CDR3 is TGCGCCAGCAGCCCCAGTTGGGGCGGAGATCAAGAGACCCAGTACTTC.

This clonotype was recorded a few times. The rearrangement joins TRBV24-1 to TRBJ1-1, with 7 bases aligning to TRBD1. CDR1 is KGHDR and CDR2 is SFDVKD in the germline V gene. V dropped 4 bases and J dropped 10; count of bases not matched to a gene: 11. The length of the CDR3 is 14 residues. CDR3 amino acids: CATSDAIRGEAAFF. The CDR3 DNA reads as TGTGCCACCAGTGACGCCATCAGGGGGGAGGCAGCTTTCTTT.

At least ten counts were recorded for this clonotype. V is TRBV6-4 and J is TRBJ2-3; 8 bases are shared with TRBD2. This CDR3 contains 14 residues. Per germline, CDR1 MRHNA and CDR2 SNTAGT. Trimming took 4 bases from V and 6 from J; bases not matched to a gene: 6. The CDR3 DNA reads as TGTGCCAGCAGTGTTACGGGGGGGCCGGATACGCAGTATTTT. It yields the protein CASSVTGGPDTQYF.

This clonotype was counted many times. The chain links TRBV11-1 to TRBJ2-7, with D unclear. The CDR3 runs to 17 residues. CDR1 is SGHAT and CDR2 is FQDESV in the germline V gene (reference sequence). V was pared by 1 base and J by 3 bases, with 19 bases between. As DNA, the CDR3 is TGTGCCAGCAGCTTAGGAGGTTCTAGTAGGTTTGTCTACGAGCAGTACTTC. As protein: CASSLGGSSRFVYEQYF.

This clonotype was observed once. A single base separates this from a much larger clone, so it may be a read error. The CDR3 is CASSYDSTCGYTF. CDR3 coding DNA: TGTGCCAGCAGTTATGACAGCACCTGTGGCTACACCTTC. J is TRBJ1-2 and V is TRBV12-3 or TRBV12-4; possibly TRBD1 for D (5 bases). Deletions cut 4 bases from V and 7 bases from J, with 13 bases between. The CDR3 runs to 13 residues.

This clonotype was counted a single time. This rearrangement joins TRBV19 to TRBJ2-7, with TRBD1 as a possible D gene (6 bases). Germline CDR1 reads LNHDA; CDR2 reads SQIVND (reference sequence). The ends were cut back, 4 bases at V and 3 bases at J, with 16 bases in the middle. The CDR3 has 15 residues. CDR3 in amino acids: CASSNTYRANYEQYF. The CDR3 DNA reads TGTGCCAGTAGTAATACCTACAGGGCCAACTACGAGCAGTACTTC.

This clonotype was seen more than once but under ten times. The chain uses TRBV20-1 and TRBJ2-7, with 8 bases that match TRBD1. The CDR3 consists of 12 residues. Trimming cost V 3 bases and J 4 bases; bases outside gene matches: 2. CDR1 is DFQATT and CDR2 is SNEGSKA in the germline V gene (reference sequence). The CDR3 coding sequence is TGCAGTGCTAGCGACAGGGGTTACGAGCAGTACTTC. Its protein product is CSASDRGYEQYF.

This chain links TRBV7-8 with TRBJ2-2, with unresolved D. V gave up 6 bases and J gave up 1 base, with 9 bases separating them. CDR3 length: 14 residues. Germline V lookup: CDR1 SGHVS, CDR2 FQNEAQ. CDR3 residues: CASRIPGNTGELFF. The CDR3 coding sequence is TGTGCCAGCAGAATCCCGGGGAACACCGGGGAGCTGTTTTTT.

This clonotype was counted between two and nine times. The rearrangement joins TRBV7-2 to TRBJ2-3; D could derive from TRBD1 or TRBD2 (5 bases each). This CDR3 region has 14 residues. With 5 bases removed from V and 3 bases from J, the gap between germline ends came to 12 bases. The germline V gene encodes CDR1 SGHTA and CDR2 FQGNSA. The CDR3 DNA reads as TGTGCCAGCAGCCCCTACTGGGGGACAGATACGCAGTATTTT. It yields the protein CASSPYWGTDTQYF.

This clonotype was observed a few times. The chain uses TRBV2 and TRBJ2-7; 7 bases align to TRBD1. CDR1 is SNHLY, CDR2 FYNNEI, per germline. With V trimmed by 5 bases and J by 3 bases, 25 bases remained unmatched. This CDR3 has 20 residues. This chain's CDR3 is CASSKQILRTTGARNYEQYF. The CDR3 nucleotides read TGTGCCAGCAGTAAACAGATCCTACGAACCACAGGGGCTCGGAACTACGAGCAGTACTTC.